The 11 T cell receptor beta chains presented below share a single source sample, sequenced in a study of CD8+CD57+ T cells in acquired aplastic anemia. Profiling that covered TCR beta VDJ and CDR3 relied on genomic DNA as its template. TCRdb re-analysed the reads in MiXCR, keeping a single row per CDR3 protein. This sample carries about 71,000 distinct CDR3 sequences, 50% to 55% of them seen once, and the ten largest clones take about 8.5%. Sequencing was done on a sample of sorted CD4+, CD8+, or CD8+CD57+ T cells (not recorded which) from PBMCs. These receptors came from a human donor in good health, serving as a control.

For this clonotype: Given the absence of the conserved phenylalanine or tryptophan at the CDR3 end, a read error is likely. The chain joins TRBV7-3 to TRBJ1-6, with D possibly being TRBD1 (6 bases). This CDR3 region has 15 residues. The V gene lost 2 bases and the J gene lost 9 bases, with 14 bases spanning the gap. Looked up from germline, CDR1 is SGHTA and CDR2 is FQGTGA. The CDR3 DNA reads TGTGCCAGCAGCTTATCTCCGGGGGGCCCTTCACCCCTCCACCTT. It is translated as CASSLSPGGPSPLHL.

There are many counts of this clonotype. This sequence joins TRBV9 and TRBJ2-2; possibly TRBD1 or TRBD2 for D (5 bases each). Between the trimmed V and J ends, which lost 3 bases and 4 bases, there was a span of 13 bases. CDR1 SGDLS and CDR2 YYNGEE come from the germline V gene. The CDR3 loop spans 15 amino acids. CDR3 nucleotides: TGTGCCAGCAGCGCCAGACGGGGCTTCACCGGGGAGCTGTTTTTT. It codes for CASSARRGFTGELFF.

This clonotype counts as medium-sized. The chain carries TRBV7-6 and TRBJ1-2; D is unresolved. V was cut by 3 bases and J by 4 bases, with 9 bases left in between. CDR3 size: 13 residues. Germline V gene sequence: CDR1 SGHVS, CDR2 FNYEAQ. For the CDR3, the DNA is TGTGCCAGCAGCTTGGGCCAGCTCTATGGCTACACCTTC. It translates to CASSLGQLYGYTF. Combining the CDR3 with reference TRBV7-6 and TRBJ1-2 gives the whole variable domain GAGVSQSPRYKVTKRGQDVALRCDPISGHVSLYWYRQALGQGPEFLTYFNYEAQQDKSGLPNDRFSAERPEGSISTLTIQRTEQRDSAMYRCASSLGQLYGYTFGSGTRLTVV.

Comment on this clonotype: A much larger clone lies one base from this, so it may be a read error. The V gene is TRBV2, the J gene TRBJ1-1; D might be TRBD1 (5 bases). V was cut by 6 bases and J by 4 bases, with 12 bases left in between. The CDR3 has 13 residues. Looked up from germline, CDR1 is SNHLY and CDR2 is FYNNEI. CDR3 sequence (DNA): TGTGCCAGCAGGCCAGCAGGGATCACTGAAGCTTTCTTT. Its protein is CASRPAGITEAFF.

The chain couples TRBV24-1 to TRBJ2-1; no firm D call. This CDR3 is built from 14 residues. Germline V gene lookup returns CDR1 KGHDR and CDR2 SFDVKD. V lost 5 bases, J lost 4 bases, and 11 bases lay in between. Written as DNA, the CDR3 is TGTGCCACCAGTGGGGCAAGGGTGTACAATGAGCAGTTCTTC. Protein: CATSGARVYNEQFF.

This clonotype was found many times. This chain joins TRBV27 and TRBJ1-1; D ambiguous. V lost 1 base and J lost 1, with 7 bases in between. This CDR3 region has 14 residues. In germline, CDR1 is MNHEY, CDR2 SMNVEV (reference sequence). The CDR3 spells CASSLYPANTEAFF. CDR3 coding DNA: TGTGCCAGCAGTTTATATCCCGCGAACACTGAAGCTTTCTTT.

The CDR3: CATSRTGGTQETQYF. CDR3 sequence (DNA): TGTGCCACCAGTAGGACAGGGGGCACCCAAGAGACCCAGTACTTC. This sequence joins TRBV24-1 and TRBJ2-5; TRBD1 matches at 11 bases. Germline CDR1 is KGHDR and CDR2 is SFDVKD. This CDR3 has 15 residues. V lost 6 bases, J lost 1 base, and 3 bases stayed unmatched.

The chain joins TRBV19 to TRBJ2-3; tentatively, D is TRBD1 (6 bases). Per the germline V gene, CDR1 is LNHDA and CDR2 is SQIVND (reference sequence). The CDR3 consists of 15 residues. Trimming cost V 2 bases and J 0 bases, with 9 bases left between them. The CDR3 DNA follows: TGTGCCAGTAGTATACGGACAGCTAGCACAGATACGCAGTATTTT. This encodes CASSIRTASTDTQYF. The full variable domain, completed using reference TRBV19 and TRBJ2-3, is DGGITQSPKYLFRKEGQNVTLSCEQNLNHDAMYWYRQDPGQGLRLIYYSQIVNDFQKGDIAEGYSVSREKKESFPLTVTSAQKNPTAFYLCASSIRTASTDTQYFGPGTRLTVL.

This clonotype is deemed medium-sized. The genes are TRBV7-9 and TRBJ1-6; no definite D call. The CDR3 runs to 15 residues. Germline V gives CDR1 SEHNR, CDR2 FQNEAQ (reference sequence). The ends were cut back, 3 bases at V and 4 bases at J, with 10 bases in the middle. The CDR3 DNA sequence: TGTGCCAGCAGCTTTTACCTCCAGTATAATTCACCCCTCCACTTT. Its translation: CASSFYLQYNSPLHF.

On this clonotype: At one of its ends the junction is not consistent with the germline gene, which may arise from a read error. The V and J genes are TRBV2 and TRBJ1-6, with D tentatively TRBD1 (6 bases). Germline V lookup: CDR1 SNHLY, CDR2 FYNNEI. The CDR3 spans 15 residues. CDR3 sequence (DNA): TGTGCCAGCAGCGCCGGGGGGGCGAAGGGTTCACCTCTCCACTTT. This gives the protein CASSAGGAKGSPLHF.

The chain recombines TRBV5-4 with TRBJ2-7; D unresolved. The CDR3 extends over 14 amino acids. Trimming removed 4 bases at V and 0 bases at J, with 11 bases between. Germline-derived CDR1 and CDR2 are SGHNT and YYREEE (reference sequence). The CDR3 here is CASSPEQNSYEQYF. CDR3 DNA: TGTGCCAGCAGCCCGGAACAGAACTCCTACGAGCAGTACTTC.